A selection of T cell receptor beta chains follows, all from one sample in a study of identical twins. TCRdb called the 5' RACE reads again in MiXCR, with one record for every CDR3 protein. The table shows 690,000 or so distinct CDR3 sequences, with more than 6.5% occurring only once. The sample also formed part of further work on yellow fever vaccine responses in identical twins.

Sequencing input: PBMCs. Source of these receptors: a woman younger than 30 in good health. The CDR3 runs from the conserved cysteine through the conserved F or W. A D gene is named only where the DNA matches it firmly. Clone sizes are given selectively: once, few, many, or a class where the clone is expanded.

J | V | size | D | CDR3 | DNA
TRBJ2-7 | TRBV29-1 | NA | TRBD2 | CSVREDRYEQYF | TGCAGCGTTCGGGAGGACCGTTACGAGCAGTACTTC
TRBJ2-7 | TRBV20-1 | many | TRBD2 | CSAPGLAGGGDYEQYF | TGCAGTGCTCCCGGTCTAGCGGGAGGTGGCGACTACGAGCAGTACTTC
TRBJ1-1 | TRBV3-1 | NA | NA | CASSQVGRNTEAFF | TGTGCCAGCAGCCAAGTCGGGAGGAACACTGAAGCTTTCTTT
TRBJ2-1 | TRBV7-2 | once | NA | CASSLAATLLSYNEQFF | TGTGCCAGCAGCTTAGCAGCCACCCTACTTTCCTACAATGAGCAGTTCTTC
TRBJ1-1 | TRBV3-1 | many | NA | CASSRRGDEAFF | TGTGCCAGCAGCCGACGGGGCGATGAAGCTTTCTTT
TRBJ2-2 | TRBV2 | few | NA | CASKRANTGELFF | TGTGCCAGCAAGCGGGCTAACACCGGGGAGCTGTTTTTT
TRBJ2-3 | TRBV4-1 | many | NA | CASSQSGLGSDTQYF | TGCGCCAGCAGCCAGTCGGGATTAGGCTCAGATACGCAGTATTTT
TRBJ2-1 | TRBV4-2 | many | NA | CASSQGAVSDEQFF | TGTGCCAGCAGCCAAGGGGCAGTTTCCGATGAGCAGTTCTTC
TRBJ1-5 | TRBV28 | NA | TRBD1 | CASLTGSNQPQHF | TGTGCCAGCTTGACAGGGAGCAATCAGCCCCAGCATTTT
TRBJ2-1 | TRBV15 | many | TRBD2 | CATSFTSGRASDEQFF | TGTGCCACCAGCTTTACTAGCGGGAGGGCCTCGGATGAGCAGTTCTTC
TRBJ1-2 | TRBV7-8 | few | NA | CATDSPLKGGYTF | TGTGCCACCGACAGCCCGTTAAAGGGAGGCTACACCTTC
TRBJ2-7 | TRBV4-3 | NA | NA | CASSQALSSSEQYF | TGCGCCAGCAGCCAAGCTCTATCTTCTAGCGAGCAGTACTTC
TRBJ2-5 | TRBV12-3/TRBV12-4 | NA | TRBD1 | CTSSPTRDRTFQETQYF | TGTACCAGCAGTCCGACCCGGGACAGGACCTTCCAAGAGACCCAGTACTTC
TRBJ2-5 | TRBV4-2 | few | NA | CASSQAPGGGRQETQYF | TGTGCCAGCAGCCAAGCACCCGGAGGGGGGAGACAAGAGACCCAGTACTTC
TRBJ1-1 | TRBV5-1 | few | TRBD1 | CASSSGQITEAFF | TGCGCCAGCAGCTCGGGACAGATCACTGAAGCTTTCTTT
TRBJ2-4 | TRBV7-9 | few | TRBD1 | CASSSEGALGYIQYF | TGTGCCAGCAGCTCCGAGGGGGCCCTTGGGTACATTCAGTACTTC
TRBJ2-6 | TRBV12-3/TRBV12-4 | few | TRBD1 | CASRPDRGLSGANVLTF | TGTGCCAGCAGGCCTGACAGGGGGCTCTCTGGGGCCAACGTCCTGACTTTC
TRBJ2-2 | TRBV12-3/TRBV12-4 | few | NA | CASSFQATGELFF | TGTGCCAGCAGTTTTCAGGCCACCGGGGAGCTGTTTTTT
TRBJ2-1 | TRBV27 | few | TRBD2 | CASSLSGLAGGPFLRNEQFF | TGTGCCAGCAGTTTATCGGGGCTAGCGGGAGGACCGTTCTTAAGGAATGAGCAGTTCTTC
TRBJ1-1 | TRBV9 | NA | NA | CASSVGANTEAFF | TGTGCCAGCAGCGTAGGTGCGAACACTGAAGCTTTCTTT
TRBJ2-1 | TRBV7-2 | NA | TRBD2 | CASSLARGSGTPFF | TGTGCCAGCAGCTTAGCGAGGGGTAGCGGGACGCCGTTCTTC
TRBJ2-2 | TRBV11-2 | NA | TRBD2 | CASSFFLLLAGVPTGELFF | TGTGCCAGCAGCTTCTTCCTACTACTCGCGGGAGTCCCCACCGGGGAGCTGTTTTTT
TRBJ2-3 | TRBV9 | few | NA | CASSAGESEADTQYF | TGTGCCAGCAGCGCGGGGGAGTCGGAGGCAGATACGCAGTATTTT
TRBJ1-1 | TRBV7-9 | many | NA | CASHGQKNTEAFF | TGTGCCAGCCATGGACAGAAGAACACTGAAGCTTTCTTT
TRBJ2-3 | TRBV9 | many | TRBD2 | CASSPSGGVTDTQYF | TGTGCCAGCAGCCCGAGCGGGGGGGTCACAGATACGCAGTATTTT